This is a list of T cell receptor beta chains from one sample in a study of blood T cell repertoires in COVID-19. Sequencing used immunoSEQ multiplex PCR; TCRdb keeps in-frame clones, though not all of them. The sample includes a few hundred thousand clones, around nine tenths seen only once; the top ten take more than 7.5%. The sample was PBMCs or T cells enriched from blood (not recorded which). The receptors here all came from a woman in her fifties or sixties who had recovered from COVID-19. CDR3s include the opening cysteine and the closing phenylalanine or tryptophan. D genes are given only for firm matches. Where a row states a size, it is once, few, many or the class of an expanded clone; other rows omit it.

>TRBJ1-3|-|TRBV2|-
CASSEGGFSGNTIYF
TGTGCCAGCAGTGAAGGGGGCTTCTCTGGAAACACCATATATTTT
>TRBJ1-5|-|TRBV24-1|once
CASGCGVRVQQPYSNQPQHF
TGTGCCTCCGGTTGTGGGGTCAGGGTCCAGCAACCTTATAGCAATCAGCCCCAGCATTTT
>TRBJ2-1|TRBD2|TRBV4-2|-
CASSQDPGGPSYNEQFF
TGTGCCAGCAGCCAAGACCCGGGGGGGCCCTCCTACAATGAGCAGTTCTTC
>TRBJ1-2|-|TRBV19|-
CASSMGLNYGYTF
TGTGCCAGTAGTATGGGGCTGAACTATGGCTACACCTTC
>TRBJ1-1|-|TRBV11-2|-
CASSSVGGNTEAFF
TGTGCCAGCAGCAGCGTCGGGGGGAACACTGAAGCTTTCTTT
>TRBJ1-1|-|TRBV18|-
CASSSGPTAMNTEAFF
TGTGCCAGCTCATCAGGTCCGACAGCTATGAACACTGAAGCTTTCTTT
>TRBJ2-2|TRBD1|TRBV13|-
CASSPRTGTTGELFF
TGTGCCAGCAGCCCTCGGACAGGGACGACCGGGGAGCTGTTTTTT
>TRBJ1-1|-|TRBV9|-
CASSVADTEAFF
TGTGCCAGCAGCGTAGCGGACACTGAAGCTTTCTTT
>TRBJ1-2|TRBD1|TRBV2|few
CASRTGGGYTF
TGTGCCAGCAGAACAGGGGGCGGCTACACCTTC
>TRBJ1-1|-|TRBV3-1/TRBV3-2|-
CASSQERGRGAFF
TGTGCCAGCAGCCAGGAAAGGGGCAGGGGAGCTTTCTTT
>TRBJ1-4|-|TRBV5-1|-
CASSLSPGEKLFF
TGCGCCAGCAGCTTAAGCCCGGGGGAAAAACTGTTTTTT
>TRBJ2-4|-|TRBV19|-
CASSNPLFRNIQYF
TGTGCCAGTAGTAATCCCCTATTCAGGAACATTCAGTACTTC
>TRBJ1-2|-|TRBV30|-
CAWEQGNYGYTF
TGTGCCTGGGAACAGGGAAACTATGGCTACACCTTC
>TRBJ1-6|-|TRBV7-8|-
CASSLIGALYNSPLHF
TGTGCCAGCAGCTTAATAGGGGCCCTTTATAATTCACCCCTCCACTTT
>TRBJ1-4|-|TRBV18|-
CASSAVSTALNEKLFF
TGTGCCAGCTCCGCGGTATCGACAGCCCTCAATGAAAAACTGTTTTTT
>TRBJ1-2|TRBD1|TRBV10-3|-
CAISTDREDNANYGYTF
TGTGCCATCAGTACGGACAGGGAAGATAATGCTAACTATGGCTACACCTTC
>TRBJ1-5|-|TRBV28|-
CASSPGHHSNQPQHF
TGTGCCAGCAGTCCGGGACACCATAGCAATCAGCCCCAGCATTTT
>TRBJ2-2|-|TRBV29-1|-
CSVVWEHTGELFF
TGCAGCGTTGTCTGGGAGCACACCGGGGAGCTGTTTTTT
>TRBJ1-2|TRBD1|TRBV27|-
CASSSVGRGHGYTF
TGTGCCAGCAGCTCCGTCGGGAGGGGGCATGGCTACACCTTC
>TRBJ2-2|TRBD2|TRBV7-9|-
CASSPWRLAGGGTGELFF
TGTGCCAGCAGCCCTTGGAGACTAGCGGGGGGAGGCACCGGGGAGCTGTTTTTT
>TRBJ2-1|-|TRBV3-1/TRBV3-2|-
CASSQGTLWVGEQFF
TGTGCCAGCAGCCAGGGGACTCTGTGGGTAGGGGAGCAGTTCTTC
>TRBJ2-3|-|TRBV30|-
CAWSVRGGAPSTDTQYF
TGTGCCTGGAGTGTACGAGGGGGGGCCCCTAGCACAGATACGCAGTATTTT
>TRBJ2-1|-|TRBV7-6|-
CASSLSVGGLGTTPYNEQFF
TGTGCCAGCAGCTTATCCGTTGGGGGGTTGGGTACTACTCCCTACAATGAGCAGTTCTTC
>TRBJ1-4|-|TRBV2|-
CASRDHRVGDEKLFF
TGTGCCAGCAGGGACCACAGGGTAGGCGATGAAAAACTGTTTTTT
>TRBJ2-6|-|TRBV5-8|-
CASSRGGKGANVLTF
TGTGCCAGCAGCCGTGGGGGGAAAGGGGCCAACGTCCTGACTTTC
>TRBJ2-2|TRBD1|TRBV24-1|-
CATSRTGGANTGELFF
TGTGCCACCAGCAGAACAGGGGGCGCGAACACCGGGGAGCTGTTTTTT
>TRBJ2-5|-|TRBV5-1|-
CASSPPGETQYF
TGCGCCAGCTCCCCTCCAGGAGAGACCCAGTACTTC
>TRBJ1-4|TRBD1|TRBV5-1|once
CASSVQGFNEKLFF
TGCGCCAGCAGCGTACAGGGGTTTAATGAAAAACTGTTTTTT
>TRBJ1-5|-|TRBV6-5|few
CAVKGGAQPQHF
TGTGCCGTGAAGGGGGGGGCTCAGCCCCAGCATTTT
>TRBJ1-2|-|TRBV4-1|-
CASSQGVTEYGYTF
TGCGCCAGCAGCCAAGGCGTAACAGAATATGGCTACACCTTC
>TRBJ2-3|TRBD2|TRBV11-2|-
CASSLRLAGSSSTDTQYF
TGTGCCAGCAGCTTGAGACTAGCGGGGAGCTCTAGCACAGATACGCAGTATTTT
>TRBJ2-3|TRBD1|TRBV5-1|-
CASRRDSTSDTQYF
TGCGCCAGCAGGAGGGACAGTACGTCGGATACGCAGTATTTT
>TRBJ1-1|TRBD1|TRBV7-9|-
CASSFLRDRVLMNTEAFF
TGTGCCAGCAGCTTCCTCCGGGACAGGGTCTTGATGAACACTGAAGCTTTCTTT
>TRBJ1-1|-|TRBV5-1|-
CASSLAPGMNTEAFF
TGCGCCAGCAGCTTGGCCCCGGGGATGAACACTGAAGCTTTCTTT
>TRBJ1-1|-|TRBV6-2/TRBV6-3|-
CASSYSGVNTEAFF
TGTGCCAGCAGTTACTCAGGGGTGAACACTGAAGCTTTCTTT
>TRBJ2-3|TRBD2|TRBV7-8|once
CASSSGGPVGTQYF
TGTGCCAGCAGCTCGGGGGGGCCGGTAGGGACGCAGTATTTT
>TRBJ1-4|-|TRBV2|once
CASSEGAVVGEKLFF
TGTGCCAGCAGTGAAGGGGCCGTGGTTGGTGAAAAACTGTTTTTT
>TRBJ1-3|TRBD1|TRBV2|-
CASGLQGSSGNTIYF
TGTGCCAGCGGATTACAGGGGAGCTCTGGAAACACCATATATTTT
>TRBJ1-6|TRBD1|TRBV6-5|-
CASSLAGTEDSPLHF
TGTGCCAGCAGTTTAGCCGGGACAGAGGATTCACCCCTCCACTTT
>TRBJ2-3|-|TRBV2|-
CASATDLYTTSTDTQYF
TGTGCCAGCGCCACCGATCTCTATACCACCTCAACGGATACGCAGTATTTT
>TRBJ2-2|-|TRBV19|-
CASSIRVRTANTGELFF
TGTGCCAGTAGTATACGAGTTCGGACAGCGAACACCGGGGAGCTGTTTTTT
>TRBJ2-2|-|TRBV11-2|-
CASSLGAGNTGELFF
TGTGCCAGCAGCTTAGGGGCTGGGAACACCGGGGAGCTGTTTTTT
>TRBJ1-2|TRBD1|TRBV7-2|few
CASSPGTGVGPNYGYTF
TGTGCCAGCAGCCCAGGGACAGGGGTCGGGCCTAACTATGGCTACACCTTC
>TRBJ2-1|TRBD2|TRBV14|-
CASSQDRGSGGFSYNEQFF
TGTGCCAGCAGCCAAGATAGGGGTAGCGGGGGATTCTCCTACAATGAGCAGTTCTTC
>TRBJ2-1|-|TRBV27|-
CASSLGGADDEQFF
TGTGCCAGCAGCCTAGGGGGGGCTGACGATGAGCAGTTCTTC
>TRBJ2-7|TRBD2|TRBV6-2/TRBV6-3|-
CASSLAASMDEQYF
TGTGCCAGCAGTCTAGCGGCCTCCATGGACGAGCAGTACTTC
>TRBJ2-3|TRBD2|TRBV7-2|-
CASSLLAGPLITQYF
TGTGCCAGCAGCTTACTAGCGGGGCCCCTGATTACGCAGTATTTT
>TRBJ2-1|TRBD2|TRBV19|-
CASSIVAGGPHEQFF
TGTGCCAGTAGTATAGTTGCGGGGGGGCCACATGAGCAGTTCTTC
>TRBJ2-1|-|TRBV2|-
CASSDGAGNEQFF
TGTGCCAGCAGTGATGGGGCAGGCAATGAGCAGTTCTTC
>TRBJ1-1|-|TRBV4-1|-
CASSQGRQGEAFF
TGCGCCAGCAGCCAGGGGCGGCAGGGGGAAGCTTTCTTT
>TRBJ2-7|TRBD1|TRBV29-1|-
CSVGQGDAYEQYF
TGCAGCGTGGGACAGGGCGATGCCTACGAGCAGTACTTC
>TRBJ1-1|-|TRBV9|-
CASSVLSRNTEAFF
TGTGCCAGCAGCGTATTAAGCCGCAACACTGAAGCTTTCTTT
>TRBJ1-6|-|TRBV24-1|-
CATRGRSYNSPLHF
TGTGCCACCAGGGGCCGCTCCTATAATTCACCCCTCCACTTT
>TRBJ2-5|TRBD2|TRBV5-1|-
CASSLAGTSGETQYF
TGCGCCAGCAGCTTGGCCGGGACTAGCGGAGAGACCCAGTACTTC
>TRBJ2-2|TRBD1|TRBV3-1/TRBV3-2|-
CASSPGQGANTGELFF
TGTGCCAGCAGCCCTGGACAGGGTGCGAACACCGGGGAGCTGTTTTTT
>TRBJ2-3|TRBD2|TRBV18|-
CASSPRGTSGGTDTQYF
TGTGCCAGCTCACCACGGGGGACTAGCGGGGGCACAGATACGCAGTATTTT
>TRBJ1-2|TRBD1|TRBV29-1|-
CSVEVRTGDYGYTF
TGCAGCGTTGAAGTCCGGACAGGGGACTATGGCTACACCTTC
>TRBJ2-2|-|TRBV6-5|-
CASRKGGTGELFF
TGTGCCAGTCGCAAAGGGGGAACCGGGGAGCTGTTTTTT
>TRBJ2-5|-|TRBV5-4|-
CASSTAQETQYF
TGTGCCAGCAGCACTGCCCAAGAGACCCAGTACTTC
>TRBJ2-3|-|TRBV4-1|-
CASSRTGADTQYF
TGCGCCAGCAGCCGGACCGGGGCAGATACGCAGTATTTT